This TCR beta chain stems from a study of immune evolution from preneoplasia to lung adenocarcinoma. Profiled with immunoSEQ multiplex PCR; TCRdb holds only in-frame clones, not every one. Here the sample spans approximately 8,600 clones, 80% being singletons. This CDR3 has 13 amino acids. Germline values: CDR1 MNHNY, CDR2 SVGAGI (reference sequence). J gave up 1 base and V 10 bases, and 3 bases lay outside the gene matches. This clone appeared a single time. Histologic diagnosis was independently verified by two lung pathologists. Sequenced material: FFPE minimally invasive lung adenocarcinoma tissue. The chain uses TRBV6-6 and TRBJ1-5, with TRBD1 matching 8 bases. The sequence was obtained from a donor at least 70 years old with lung adenocarcinoma. The CDR3 DNA sequence: TGTGCCACCACAGGGGGGAGCAATCAGCCCCAGCATTTT. Its translation: CATTGGSNQPQHF.